This T cell receptor beta chain was identified in a study of blood T cell repertoires in COVID-19. Study as a whole: Acute and convalescent COVID-19 specimens originated in the United States, Italy and Spain.

Between the trimmed V and J ends, which lost 7 bases and 4 bases, there was a span of 14 bases. This CDR3 region has 13 residues. Germline-derived CDR1 and CDR2 are SGDLS and YYNGEE. In the source study's methods: Nucleated cell counts were estimated from reference gene primer amplification. The data were produced by immunoSEQ multiplex PCR, yet TCRdb's version contains in-frame clones alone and is incomplete. V, J and clone size are taken as reported in that table, and D and trimming were inferred from the DNA itself. The sample lists approximately 210,000 clones; over 75% were seen once. V and J are TRBV9 and TRBJ2-5; tentatively, D is TRBD2 (5 bases). This receptor was identified in a woman aged 40-49 years with acute or convalescent COVID-19. Sequencing was done on a sample of peripheral blood. The DNA of the CDR3 is TGTGCCAGCCGCCAGAGGGTACTAGAGACCCAGTACTTC. This encodes CASRQRVLETQYF.